This T cell receptor (beta chain) was documented in a study of T cells after yellow fever vaccination. Study-level results: Bulk-population clonotypes that are abundant could appear as contaminants in FACS-sorted repertoires.

Trimming at V came to 7 bases and at J to 2 bases, leaving 6 bases not matched to a gene. Looked up from germline, CDR1 is MGHDK and CDR2 is SYGVNS. The CDR3 contains 14 residues. This clonotype occurred a few times. Its antigen remains unknown. TCRdb redid the calling of the 5' RACE reads with MiXCR, one entry per CDR3 protein. The sample lists 300,000 or so distinct CDR3 sequences; 10% to 15% were seen once. The J gene is TRBJ2-7, the V gene TRBV25-1, with 9 bases identical to TRBD2. The specimen was CD4+ T cells sorted from PBMCs, collected 45 days after the yellow fever booster vaccination. This receptor was taken from a man younger than 40 who received the YFV17D yellow fever vaccine. CDR3 coding DNA: TGTGCCAGCACCTCTAGCGGGATGACCTACGAGCAGTACTTC. It is translated as CASTSSGMTYEQYF.